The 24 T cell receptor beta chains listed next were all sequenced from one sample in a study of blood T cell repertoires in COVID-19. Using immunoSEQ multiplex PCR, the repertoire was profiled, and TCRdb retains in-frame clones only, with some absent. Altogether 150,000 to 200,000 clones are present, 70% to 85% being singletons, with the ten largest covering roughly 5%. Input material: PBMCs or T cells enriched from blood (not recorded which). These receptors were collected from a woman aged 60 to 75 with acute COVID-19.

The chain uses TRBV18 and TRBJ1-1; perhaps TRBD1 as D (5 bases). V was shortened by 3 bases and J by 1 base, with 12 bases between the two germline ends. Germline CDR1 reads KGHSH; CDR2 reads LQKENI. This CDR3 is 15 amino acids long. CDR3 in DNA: TGTGCCAGCTCACCGGACTGGGGGGGGAACACTGAAGCTTTCTTT. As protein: CASSPDWGGNTEAFF.

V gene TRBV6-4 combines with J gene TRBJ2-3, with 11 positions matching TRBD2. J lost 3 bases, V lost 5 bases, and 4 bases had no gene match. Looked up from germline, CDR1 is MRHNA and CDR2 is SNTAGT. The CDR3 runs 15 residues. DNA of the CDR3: TGTGCCAGCAGTTTAACTAGCGGGAGTACAGATACGCAGTATTTT. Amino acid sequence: CASSLTSGSTDTQYF.

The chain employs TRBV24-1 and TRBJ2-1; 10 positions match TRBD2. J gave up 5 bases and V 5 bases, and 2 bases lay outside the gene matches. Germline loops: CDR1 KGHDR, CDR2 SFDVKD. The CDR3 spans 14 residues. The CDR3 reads CATSGLAGDNEQFF. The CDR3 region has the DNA TGTGCCACCAGTGGGCTAGCGGGAGACAATGAGCAGTTCTTC.

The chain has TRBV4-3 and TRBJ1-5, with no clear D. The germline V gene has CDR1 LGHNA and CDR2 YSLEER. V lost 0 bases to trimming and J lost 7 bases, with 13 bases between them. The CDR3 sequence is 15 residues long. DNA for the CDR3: TGCGCCAGCAGCCAAGACGGGATTTACGGGCAGCCCCAGCATTTT. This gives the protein CASSQDGIYGQPQHF.

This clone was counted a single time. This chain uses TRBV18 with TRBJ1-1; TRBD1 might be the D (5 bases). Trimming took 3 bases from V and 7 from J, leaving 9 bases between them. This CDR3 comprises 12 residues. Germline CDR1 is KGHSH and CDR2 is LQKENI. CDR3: CASSPAGGEAFF. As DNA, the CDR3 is TGTGCCAGCTCACCGGCCGGGGGTGAAGCTTTCTTT. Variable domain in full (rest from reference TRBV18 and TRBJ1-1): NAGVMQNPRHLVRRRGQEARLRCSPMKGHSHVYWYRQLPEEGLKFMVYLQKENIIDESGMPKERFSAEFPKEGPSILRIQQVVRGDSAAYFCASSPAGGEAFFGQGTRLTVV.

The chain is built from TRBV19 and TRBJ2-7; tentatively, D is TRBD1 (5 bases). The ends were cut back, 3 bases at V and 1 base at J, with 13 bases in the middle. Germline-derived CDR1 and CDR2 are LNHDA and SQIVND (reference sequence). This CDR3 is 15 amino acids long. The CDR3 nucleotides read TGTGCCAGTAGTATTAGTGGCGCAGGGTCCTACGAGCAGTACTTC. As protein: CASSISGAGSYEQYF.

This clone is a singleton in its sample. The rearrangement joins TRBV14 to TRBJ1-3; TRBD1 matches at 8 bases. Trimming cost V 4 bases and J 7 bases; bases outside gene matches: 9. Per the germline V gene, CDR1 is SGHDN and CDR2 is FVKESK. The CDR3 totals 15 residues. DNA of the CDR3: TGTGCCAGCAGCCCTGGGACAGGAGCGGTGAACACCATATATTTT. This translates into CASSPGTGAVNTIYF. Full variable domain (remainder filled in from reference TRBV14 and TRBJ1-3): EAGVTQFPSHSVIEKGQTVTLRCDPISGHDNLYWYRRVMGKEIKFLLHFVKESKQDESGMPNNRFLAERTGGTYSTLKVQPAELEDSGVYFCASSPGTGAVNTIYFGEGSWLTVV.

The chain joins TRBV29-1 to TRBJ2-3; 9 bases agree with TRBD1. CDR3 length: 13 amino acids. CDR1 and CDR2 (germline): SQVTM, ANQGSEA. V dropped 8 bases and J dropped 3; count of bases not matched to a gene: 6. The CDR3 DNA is TGCAGCCCCAGGGACAGGGTAACAGATACGCAGTATTTT. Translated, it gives CSPRDRVTDTQYF.

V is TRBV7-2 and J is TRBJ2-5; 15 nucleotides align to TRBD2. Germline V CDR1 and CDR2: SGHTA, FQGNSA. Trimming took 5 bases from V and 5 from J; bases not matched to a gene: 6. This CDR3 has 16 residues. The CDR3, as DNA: TGTGCCAGCAGCCCGGGACTAGCGGGGGGTGGTGAGACCCAGTACTTC. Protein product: CASSPGLAGGGETQYF.

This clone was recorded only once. The chain's CDR3 is CASSLDGQGSSPLHF. The DNA of the CDR3 is TGTGCCAGCAGCTTAGATGGACAGGGGAGCTCACCCCTCCACTTT. V usage is TRBV11-3 and J usage is TRBJ1-6; 9 bases line up with TRBD1. This CDR3 is built from 15 residues. Germline loops: CDR1 SGHNT, CDR2 YENEEA. Trimming at V came to 0 bases and at J to 10 bases, leaving 4 bases not matched to a gene. Using reference TRBV11-3 and TRBJ1-6 for the parts outside the CDR3, the full variable domain is EAGVVQSPRYKIIEKKQPVAFWCNPISGHNTLYWYLQNLGQGPELLIRYENEEAVDDSQLPKDRFSAERLKGVDSTLKIQPAELGDSAVYLCASSLDGQGSSPLHFGNGTRLTVT.

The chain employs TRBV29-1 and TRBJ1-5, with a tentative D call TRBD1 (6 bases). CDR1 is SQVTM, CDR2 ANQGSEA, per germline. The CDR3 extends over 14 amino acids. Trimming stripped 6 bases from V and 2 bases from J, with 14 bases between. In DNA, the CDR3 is TGCAGCGTGACCCCAGGGGCGGGCAATCAGCCCCAGCATTTT. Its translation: CSVTPGAGNQPQHF.

CDR3 loop: CARSIRDSNYEQYV. CDR3 in DNA: TGTGCCAGAAGCATCCGGGACAGCAATTACGAGCAGTACGTC. This chain joins TRBV2 and TRBJ2-7; 7 bases match TRBD1. This CDR3 region has 14 residues. Germline CDR1 and CDR2: SNHLY and FYNNEI. After removal of 9 bases from V and 4 bases from J, the junction contained 12 bases not matched to a gene.

The DNA of the CDR3 is TGTGCCAGTAGCAGGGTTATTTTTATTGAGCAGTTCTTC. This codes for CASSRVIFIEQFF. J is TRBJ2-1 and V is TRBV19, with a tentative D call TRBD1 (5 bases). CDR3 length: 13 amino acids. Germline V gene data show CDR1 as LNHDA and CDR2 as SQIVND (reference sequence). The ends were cut back, 6 bases at V and 9 bases at J, with 15 bases in the middle.

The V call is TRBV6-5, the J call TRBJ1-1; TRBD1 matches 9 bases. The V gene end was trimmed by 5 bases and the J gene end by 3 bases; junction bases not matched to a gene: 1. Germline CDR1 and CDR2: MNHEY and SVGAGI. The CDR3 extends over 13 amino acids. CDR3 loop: CASSRQGDTEAFF. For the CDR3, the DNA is TGTGCCAGCAGTCGACAGGGGGACACTGAAGCTTTCTTT.

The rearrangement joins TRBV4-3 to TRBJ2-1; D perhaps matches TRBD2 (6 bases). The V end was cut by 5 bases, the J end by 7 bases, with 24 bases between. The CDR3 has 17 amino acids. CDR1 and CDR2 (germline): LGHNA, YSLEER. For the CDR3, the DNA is TGCGCCAGCAGCTTGCAAAACACCGGGACTGGTAGGAATGAGCAGTTCTTC. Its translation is CASSLQNTGTGRNEQFF.

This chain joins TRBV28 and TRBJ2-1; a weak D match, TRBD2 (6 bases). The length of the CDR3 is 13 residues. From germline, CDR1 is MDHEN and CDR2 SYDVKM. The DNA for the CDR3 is TGTGGAACCGGGGACTGGGCCATCAATGAGCAGTTCTTC. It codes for CGTGDWAINEQFF. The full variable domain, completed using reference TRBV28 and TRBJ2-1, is DVKVTQSSRYLVKRTGEKVFLECVQDMDHENMFWYRQDPGLGLRLIYFSYDVKMKEKGDIPEGYSVSREKKERFSLILESASTNQTSMYLCGTGDWAINEQFFGPGTRLTVL.

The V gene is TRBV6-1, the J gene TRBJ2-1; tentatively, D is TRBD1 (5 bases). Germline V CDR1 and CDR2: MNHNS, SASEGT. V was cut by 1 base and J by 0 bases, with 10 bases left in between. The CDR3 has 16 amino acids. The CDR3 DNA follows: TGTGCCAGCAGTGAAGGGGGCACCCGCTCCTACAATGAGCAGTTCTTC. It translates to CASSEGGTRSYNEQFF.

In DNA form, the CDR3 reads TGCAGCGTTGATTCCGGACACTTCACTGAAGCTTTCTTT. It translates to CSVDSGHFTEAFF. The chain has TRBV29-1 and TRBJ1-1, with D possibly matching TRBD1 (5 bases). In germline, CDR1 is SQVTM, CDR2 ANQGSEA. V lost 3 bases and J lost 4, with 12 bases in between. CDR3 size: 13 residues.

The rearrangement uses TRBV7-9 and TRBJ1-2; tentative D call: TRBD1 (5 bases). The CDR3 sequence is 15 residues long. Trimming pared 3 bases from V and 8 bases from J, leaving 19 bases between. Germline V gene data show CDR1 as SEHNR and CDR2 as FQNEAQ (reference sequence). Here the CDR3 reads CASSFAGTPIRGYTF. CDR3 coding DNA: TGTGCCAGCAGCTTCGCCGGGACTCCAATTCGGGGCTACACCTTC.

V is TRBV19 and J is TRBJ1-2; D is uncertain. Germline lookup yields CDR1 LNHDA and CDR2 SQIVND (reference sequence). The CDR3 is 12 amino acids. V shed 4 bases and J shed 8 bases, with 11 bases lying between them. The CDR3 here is CASSKEVRGYTF. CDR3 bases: TGTGCCAGTAGTAAGGAAGTGCGGGGCTACACCTTC.

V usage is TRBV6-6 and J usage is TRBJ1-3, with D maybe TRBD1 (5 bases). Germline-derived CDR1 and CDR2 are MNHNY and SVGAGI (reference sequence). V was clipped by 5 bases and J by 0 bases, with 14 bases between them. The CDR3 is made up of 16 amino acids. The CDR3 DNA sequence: TGTGCCAGCAGTGCGGGACGGGGAATCTCTGGAAACACCATATATTTT. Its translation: CASSAGRGISGNTIYF.

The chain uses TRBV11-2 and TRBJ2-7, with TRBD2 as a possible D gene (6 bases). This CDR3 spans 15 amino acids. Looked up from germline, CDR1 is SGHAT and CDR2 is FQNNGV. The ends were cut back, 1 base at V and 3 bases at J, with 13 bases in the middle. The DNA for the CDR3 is TGTGCCAGCAGCTTAGTGCGGGAATGGTACTACGAGCAGTACTTC. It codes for CASSLVREWYYEQYF.

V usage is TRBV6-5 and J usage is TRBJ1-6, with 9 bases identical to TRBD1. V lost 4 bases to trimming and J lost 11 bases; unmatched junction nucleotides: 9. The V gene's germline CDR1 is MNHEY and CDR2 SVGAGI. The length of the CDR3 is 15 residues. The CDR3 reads CASSSPGQGQAPLHF. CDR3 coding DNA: TGTGCCAGCAGTTCCCCTGGACAGGGGCAGGCACCCCTCCACTTT.

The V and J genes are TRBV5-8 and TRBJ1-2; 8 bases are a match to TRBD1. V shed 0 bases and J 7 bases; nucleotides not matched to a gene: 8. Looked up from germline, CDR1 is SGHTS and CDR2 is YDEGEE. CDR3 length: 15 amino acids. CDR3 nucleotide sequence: TGTGCCAGCAGCTTGGGAAGGTCAGGGGGCGTTGGCTACACCTTC. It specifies CASSLGRSGGVGYTF. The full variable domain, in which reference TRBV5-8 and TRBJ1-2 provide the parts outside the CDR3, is EAGVTQSPTHLIKTRGQQATLRCSPISGHTSVYWYQQALGLGLQFLLWYDEGEERNRGNFPPRFSGRQFPNYSSELNVNALELEDSALYLCASSLGRSGGVGYTFGSGTRLTVV.